This TCR beta chain was profiled in a study of OX40 agonist ivuxolimab in advanced cancers. The CDR3 loop spans 14 amino acids. From germline, CDR1 is SGHVS and CDR2 FQNEAQ. V trimming: 5 bases; J trimming: 3 bases; junction bases outside the gene matches: 4. TCRdb keeps only in-frame clones here, not all; method: immunoSEQ multiplex PCR. The sample carries approximately 63,000 clones, more than 80% recorded once. The chain couples TRBV7-8 to TRBJ2-3; 8 nucleotides line up with TRBD2. This TCR derives from an adult with an advanced solid tumor such as melanoma, head and neck, liver or kidney cancer. Sequencing used CD4+ or CD8+ T cells sorted from blood, obtained in a trial of the OX40 agonist ivuxolimab. This CDR3 reads CASSRGLATDTQYF. CDR3 bases: TGTGCCAGCAGCCGCGGACTAGCAACAGATACGCAGTATTTT.